Detailed here is one T cell receptor beta chain. The antigen this receptor binds is unknown. No much larger clone is present one base from it, and per-base qualities are unavailable. The data belong to a study of response to subunit inactivated influenza vaccine (dated by TCRdb to 2016 to 2019). As for the study more broadly: Deep quantitative T cell receptor repertoire profiling was used in the study to track responses to a trivalent subunit inactivated influenza vaccine. The investigation overall reported the following: It was suggested by the authors that each seasonal influenza vaccination may recruit only a limited number of new T cells.

The method was RT-PCR. Reads for this sample came from an Illumina HiSeq 2500. TCRdb reran the public reads through fastp at Q25 and MiXCR, keeping productive beta chains. Rows with a matching CDR3 protein are joined into one entry that keeps the most common DNA and genes. This sample lists roughly 500,000 distinct CDR3 sequences; over 25% were detected once. The ten biggest clones cover 1.9% of the sample. The clonotype originates from a man aged 50 or older who received an inactivated influenza vaccine. Donor details come from another sample of the same person, matched by shared clones. The sample consisted of CD4+ T cells sorted from PBMCs, taken about 5 days after vaccination.

The DNA sequence is TGCGCCAGCAGCTCGGACATCCTGAACACCGGGGAGCTGTTTTTT. This encodes CASSSDILNTGELFF. Recombination connected TRBV5-1 to TRBJ2-2, and the D gene may be TRBD1, 5 bases matching. V lost 3 bases and J lost 1 base; the stretch between them is 10 bases long. CDR3 length: 15 amino acids, cysteine to phenylalanine. The retained sequence is limited to the CDR3, 45 bases, with the frame set at the first base. The germline V gene encodes CDR1 SGHRS and CDR2 YFSETQ.